This T cell receptor (beta chain) appears in the sequencing data of a study of T cell responses to AZD1222 COVID-19 vaccine. Study-wide background: Second-dose intervals near 4 or 12 weeks were combined. Overall study findings and caveats: Variant regions that are unmutated are reportedly the target of nearly half of spike-specific TCRs. Donors, mostly white British, included more females; clonal diversity was possibly underestimated. The span of vaccine-associated CD4 TCRs extended across spike, with dominance at 160-218 and 743-854.

For this clone: Its target is unknown.

The repertoire was sequenced with immunoSEQ multiplex PCR; TCRdb's copy has only in-frame clones and lacks some. The data show roughly 100,000 clones, about nine tenths seen once. The germline V and J ends were trimmed by 6 bases and 6 bases, with 11 bases remaining between them. Looked up from germline, CDR1 is WSHSY and CDR2 is SAAADI. The CDR3 extends over 13 amino acids. The sequence derives from an adult in good health. The sample here was peripheral blood, taken on day 0 of AZD1222 vaccination. The genes are TRBV10-2 and TRBJ2-2; D is uncertain. The CDR3 DNA follows: TGCGCCAGCAGGGACGGTGGGTCCGGGGAGCTGTTTTTT. It encodes CASRDGGSGELFF.